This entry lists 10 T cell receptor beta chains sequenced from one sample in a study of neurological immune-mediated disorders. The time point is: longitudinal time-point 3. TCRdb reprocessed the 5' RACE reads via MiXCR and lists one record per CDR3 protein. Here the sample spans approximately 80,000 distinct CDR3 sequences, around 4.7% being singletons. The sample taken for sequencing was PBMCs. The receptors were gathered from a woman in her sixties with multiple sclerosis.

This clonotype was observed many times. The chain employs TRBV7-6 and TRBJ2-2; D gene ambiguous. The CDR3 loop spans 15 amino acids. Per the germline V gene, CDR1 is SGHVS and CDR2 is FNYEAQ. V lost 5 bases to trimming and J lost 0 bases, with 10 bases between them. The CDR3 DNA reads TGTGCCAGCAGCCCGTACACTACGAACACCGGGGAGCTGTTTTTT. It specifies CASSPYTTNTGELFF.

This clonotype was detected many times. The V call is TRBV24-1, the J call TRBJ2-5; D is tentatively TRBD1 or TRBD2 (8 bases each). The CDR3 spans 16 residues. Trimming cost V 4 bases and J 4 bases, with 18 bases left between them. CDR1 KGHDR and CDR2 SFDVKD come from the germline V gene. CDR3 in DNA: TGTGCCACCAGTGACGCGGGAGGCAGGGGGCTAGAGACCCAGTACTTC. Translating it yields CATSDAGGRGLETQYF.

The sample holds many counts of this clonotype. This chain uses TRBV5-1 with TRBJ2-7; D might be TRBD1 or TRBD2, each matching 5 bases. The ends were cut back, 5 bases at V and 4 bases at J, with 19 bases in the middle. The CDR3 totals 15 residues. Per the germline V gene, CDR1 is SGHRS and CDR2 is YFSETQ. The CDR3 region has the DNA TGCGCCAGCAGTCTCCTGGGGACGGCGCCTTACGAGCAGTACTTC. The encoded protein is CASSLLGTAPYEQYF.

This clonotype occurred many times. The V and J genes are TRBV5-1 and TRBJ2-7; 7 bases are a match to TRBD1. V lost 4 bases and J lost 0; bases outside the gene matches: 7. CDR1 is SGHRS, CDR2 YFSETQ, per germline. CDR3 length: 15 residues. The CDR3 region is CASSQGQTSSYEQYF. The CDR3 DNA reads TGCGCCAGCAGCCAGGGACAGACAAGCTCCTACGAGCAGTACTTC.

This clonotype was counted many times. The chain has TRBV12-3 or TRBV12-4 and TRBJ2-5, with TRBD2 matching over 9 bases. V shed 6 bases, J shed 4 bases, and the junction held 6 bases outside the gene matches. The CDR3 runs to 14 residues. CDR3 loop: CASRLGLAVETQYF. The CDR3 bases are TGTGCCAGCAGGTTGGGACTAGCTGTAGAGACCCAGTACTTC.

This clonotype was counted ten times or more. In nucleotides, the CDR3 is TGCGCCAGCGGAATCCAGCGGGGCCCCACAGATACGCAGTATTTT. It yields the protein CASGIQRGPTDTQYF. The chain employs TRBV5-1 and TRBJ2-3, with TRBD2 matching over 7 bases. The CDR3 length is 15 residues. J lost 2 bases, V lost 7 bases, and 10 bases had no gene match. Germline CDR1 reads SGHRS; CDR2 reads YFSETQ.

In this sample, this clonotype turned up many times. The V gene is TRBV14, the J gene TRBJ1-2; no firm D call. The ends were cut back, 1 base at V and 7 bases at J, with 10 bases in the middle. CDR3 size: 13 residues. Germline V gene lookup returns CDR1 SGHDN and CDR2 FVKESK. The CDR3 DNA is TGTGCCAGCAGCCAAGCGTTAGAGGGTGGCTACACCTTC. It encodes CASSQALEGGYTF.

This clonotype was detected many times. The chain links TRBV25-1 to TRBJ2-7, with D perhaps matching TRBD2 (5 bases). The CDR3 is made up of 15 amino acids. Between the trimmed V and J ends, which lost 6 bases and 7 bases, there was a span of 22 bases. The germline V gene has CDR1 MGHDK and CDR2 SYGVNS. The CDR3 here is CASRATPGSVGEQYF. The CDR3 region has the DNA TGTGCCAGCAGGGCCACACCGGGATCAGTGGGGGAGCAGTACTTC.

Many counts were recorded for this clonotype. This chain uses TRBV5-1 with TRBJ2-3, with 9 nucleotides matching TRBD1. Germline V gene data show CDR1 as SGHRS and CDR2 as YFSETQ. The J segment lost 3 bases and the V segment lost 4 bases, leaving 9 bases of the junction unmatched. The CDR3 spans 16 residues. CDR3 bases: TGCGCCAGCAGCCCCCCGGACAGGGGAGAAACAGATACGCAGTATTTT. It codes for CASSPPDRGETDTQYF.

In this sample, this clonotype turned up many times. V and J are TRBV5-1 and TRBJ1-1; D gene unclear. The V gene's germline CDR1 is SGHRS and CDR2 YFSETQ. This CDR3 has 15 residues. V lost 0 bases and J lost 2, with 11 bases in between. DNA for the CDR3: TGCGCCAGCAGCTTGGTCACAGCCGCCAACACTGAAGCTTTCTTT. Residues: CASSLVTAANTEAFF.